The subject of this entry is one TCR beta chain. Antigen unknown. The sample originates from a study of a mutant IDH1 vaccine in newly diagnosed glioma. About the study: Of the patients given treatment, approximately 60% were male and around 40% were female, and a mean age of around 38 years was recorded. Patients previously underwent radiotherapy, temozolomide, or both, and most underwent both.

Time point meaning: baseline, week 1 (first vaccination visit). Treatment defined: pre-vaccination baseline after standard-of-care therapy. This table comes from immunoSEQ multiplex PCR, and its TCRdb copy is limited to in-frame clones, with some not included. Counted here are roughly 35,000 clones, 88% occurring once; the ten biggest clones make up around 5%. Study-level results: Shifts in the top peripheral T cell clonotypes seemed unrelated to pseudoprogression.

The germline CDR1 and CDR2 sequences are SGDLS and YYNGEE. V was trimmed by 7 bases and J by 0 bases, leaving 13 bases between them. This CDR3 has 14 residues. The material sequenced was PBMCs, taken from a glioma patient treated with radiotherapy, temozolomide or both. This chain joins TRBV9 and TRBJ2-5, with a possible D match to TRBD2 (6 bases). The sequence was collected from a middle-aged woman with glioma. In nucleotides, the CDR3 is TGTGCCAGCGCCGCGGGGACGGACCAAGAGACCCAGTACTTC. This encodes CASAAGTDQETQYF. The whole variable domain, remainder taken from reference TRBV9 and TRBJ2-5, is DSGVTQTPKHLITATGQRVTLRCSPRSGDLSVYWYQQSLDQGLQFLIQYYNGEERAKGNILERFSAQQFPDLHSELNLSSLELGDSALYFCASAAGTDQETQYFGPGTRLLVL.